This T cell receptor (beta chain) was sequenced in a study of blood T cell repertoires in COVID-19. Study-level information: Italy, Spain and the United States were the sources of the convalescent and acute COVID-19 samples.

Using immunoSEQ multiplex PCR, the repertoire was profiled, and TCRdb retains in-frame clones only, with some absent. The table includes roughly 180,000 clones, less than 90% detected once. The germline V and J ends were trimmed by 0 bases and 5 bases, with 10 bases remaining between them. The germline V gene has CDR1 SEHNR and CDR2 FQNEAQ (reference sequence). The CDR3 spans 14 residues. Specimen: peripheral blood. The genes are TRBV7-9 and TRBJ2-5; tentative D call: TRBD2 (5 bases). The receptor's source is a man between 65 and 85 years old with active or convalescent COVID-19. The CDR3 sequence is CASSLAGGRETQYF. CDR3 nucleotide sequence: TGTGCCAGCAGCTTAGCCGGCGGGCGGGAGACCCAGTACTTC.